The 17 T cell receptor beta chains in this list originate from one sample, sequenced in a study of blood T cells in healthy people across ages. Together with a sample-barcoded 5' primer, a J-beta primer mix was included in a second PCR lasting about 6 to 11 cycles. From the 5' RACE reads, TCRdb called clonotypes with MiXCR, one entry per CDR3 protein. The sample lists about 1 million distinct CDR3 sequences; 40% to 55% were seen once. The source material was blood. The receptors originated from a woman aged 60-75 years in good health.

This clonotype was counted many times. This chain uses TRBV29-1 with TRBJ2-3, with 9 bases identical to TRBD1. J lost 8 bases, V lost 6 bases, and 12 bases had no gene match. The CDR3 spans 14 residues. Germline values: CDR1 SQVTM, CDR2 ANQGSEA. The CDR3 coding sequence is TGCAGCGTAGAAAACACCGGGACAGGGTCTACGCAGTATTTT. It is translated as CSVENTGTGSTQYF.

CDR3 nucleotide sequence: TGTGCCATCAGTTCCTCAGCTCCTATAGCCTATGGCTACACCTTC. Amino acids: CAISSSAPIAYGYTF. V is TRBV10-3 and J is TRBJ1-2; D is unclear. V lost 5 bases and J 4 bases, leaving 17 bases between the germline ends. Looked up from germline, CDR1 is ENHRY and CDR2 is SYGVKD. The CDR3 consists of 15 residues.

This sequence joins TRBV20-1 and TRBJ2-3, with 9 bases matching TRBD1. The CDR3 runs to 17 residues. J was trimmed by 4 bases and V by 0 bases; bases with no gene match: 11. Germline assignment: CDR1 DFQATT and CDR2 SNEGSKA (reference sequence). CDR3 amino acids: CSARDLSTGGWADTQYF. The CDR3 DNA follows: TGCAGTGCTAGAGACCTATCGACAGGGGGTTGGGCAGATACGCAGTATTTT.

The chain employs TRBV20-1 and TRBJ2-3; 8 bases map to TRBD1. V lost 2 bases, J lost 4 bases, and 5 bases stayed unmatched. Germline CDR1 and CDR2: DFQATT and SNEGSKA (reference sequence). This CDR3 region has 14 residues. The CDR3 DNA reads TGCAGTGCTAGACCCCAGGGGGCTCCAGATACGCAGTATTTT. Translation: CSARPQGAPDTQYF.

CDR3 in DNA: TGTGCCAGCAGTGAAGGGACAGGTATCTACGAGCAGTACTTC. Translating it yields CASSEGTGIYEQYF. This rearrangement joins TRBV25-1 to TRBJ2-4; 8 bases line up with TRBD1. The DNA end is more similar to TRBJ2-7, so the J call may be wrong. In germline, CDR1 is MGHDK, CDR2 SYGVNS. The CDR3 is 14 amino acids.

CDR3 nucleotides: TGTGCCAGCAGCTTAGTAAAGGGACAGTCTTTTCCCTACGAGCAGTACTTC. It is translated as CASSLVKGQSFPYEQYF. The rearrangement links TRBV7-2 to TRBJ2-7, with 7 nucleotides matching TRBD1. V was pared by 1 base and J by 2 bases, with 11 bases of the junction left unmatched. Germline values: CDR1 SGHTA, CDR2 FQGNSA. The CDR3 loop spans 17 amino acids.

The rearrangement links TRBV10-3 to TRBJ2-1, with D maybe TRBD2 (5 bases). Germline CDR1 and CDR2: ENHRY and SYGVKD. The CDR3 consists of 15 residues. The ends were cut back, 3 bases at V and 2 bases at J, with 11 bases in the middle. The CDR3 sequence: CAISDGGLTYNEQFF. CDR3 DNA sequence: TGTGCCATCAGTGACGGCGGGCTCACCTACAATGAGCAGTTCTTC.

This chain connects TRBV3-1 to TRBJ2-1, with no clear D. CDR1 and CDR2 (germline): LGHDT, YNNKEL (reference sequence). This CDR3 region has 18 residues. Trimming took off 3 bases at V and 0 bases at J, with 18 bases between the two ends. The CDR3 nucleotides read TGTGCCAGCAGCCAGCTCGGATCATCCACCAGCTCCTACAATGAGCAGTTCTTC. Translation: CASSQLGSSTSSYNEQFF.

The rearrangement links TRBV5-6 to TRBJ2-4; 8 bases line up with TRBD1. The end of the DNA aligns better with TRBJ2-7, so the J call may be wrong. This CDR3 is 15 amino acids long. CDR1 and CDR2 (germline): SGHDT, YYEEEE. CDR3 protein: CASSPQTDREREQYF. The CDR3 DNA reads as TGTGCCAGCAGCCCACAAACGGACAGGGAGCGCGAGCAGTACTTC.

This chain uses TRBV20-1 with TRBJ1-5; 9 nucleotides match TRBD1. CDR3 size: 13 residues. V shed 5 bases and J 10 bases; nucleotides not matched to a gene: 9. CDR1 is DFQATT and CDR2 is SNEGSKA in the germline V gene (reference sequence). The chain's CDR3 is CSAGGQGLSPQHF. Written as DNA, the CDR3 is TGCAGTGCTGGGGGACAGGGCCTCAGCCCCCAGCATTTT.

This sequence joins TRBV3-1 and TRBJ2-7, with a possible D match to TRBD2 (5 bases). Matching the DNA end better, TRBJ2-5 makes the J call doubtful. CDR1 is LGHDT, CDR2 YNNKEL, per germline (reference sequence). CDR3 size: 15 residues. The CDR3 sequence is CASSLRTPKRETQYF. Here the CDR3 DNA reads TGTGCCAGCAGCCTTCGGACCCCTAAGCGGGAGACCCAGTACTTC.

This clonotype was seen a few times. The CDR3: CATSSGVTYNEQFF. As DNA, the CDR3 is TGTGCCACCAGCAGCGGGGTCACCTACAATGAGCAGTTCTTC. The rearrangement uses TRBV15 and TRBJ2-1; TRBD2 is a possible D gene (5 bases). In germline, CDR1 is LNHNV, CDR2 YYDKDF (reference sequence). The V and J ends lost 3 bases and 2 bases respectively, with 8 bases between them. This CDR3 has 14 residues.

CDR3 residues: CASSQEGPLNEQFF. The CDR3, as DNA: TGTGCCAGCAGCCAAGAAGGACCTCTCAATGAGCAGTTCTTC. V gene TRBV3-1 combines with J gene TRBJ2-1; the D is unclear. In germline, CDR1 is LGHDT, CDR2 YNNKEL (reference sequence). The CDR3 has 14 amino acids. The V end lost 0 bases, the J end lost 6 bases, and 9 bases lay between the germline ends.

The V call is TRBV24-1, the J call TRBJ2-3; D not resolved. Germline loops: CDR1 KGHDR, CDR2 SFDVKD. The CDR3 covers 13 residues. V lost 0 bases and J lost 8, with 8 bases in between. The CDR3 DNA reads TGTGCCACCAGTGATTTGTGGGGTGGTACGCAGTATTTT. It translates to CATSDLWGGTQYF.

There are a few counts of this clonotype. This chain uses TRBV7-9 with TRBJ1-6; D is possibly TRBD1 (5 bases). The CDR3 is 15 residues long. Germline V lookup: CDR1 SEHNR, CDR2 FQNEAQ (reference sequence). Trimming shortened V by 11 bases and J by 9 bases, and 23 bases separated the two germline ends. CDR3 in amino acids: CAPWDGLLLGSPLHF. CDR3 nucleotides: TGTGCCCCCTGGGACGGCCTCCTTTTAGGTTCACCCCTCCACTTT. Supplemented by reference TRBV7-9 and TRBJ1-6, the full variable domain reads DTGVSQNPRHKITKRGQNVTFRCDPISEHNRLYWYRQTLGQGPEFLTYFQNEAQLEKSRLLSDRFSAERPKGSFSTLEIQRTEQGDSAMYLCAPWDGLLLGSPLHFGNGTRLTVT.

V usage is TRBV10-2 and J usage is TRBJ2-5, with D possibly TRBD2 on 6 matching bases. Germline CDR1 WSHSY, CDR2 SAAADI. The V gene lost 6 bases and the J gene lost 4 bases, with 12 bases spanning the gap. The CDR3 contains 13 residues. The CDR3 coding sequence is TGCGCCAGCAGACCGGGAGTTGGAGAGACCCAGTACTTC. It translates to CASRPGVGETQYF.

The CDR3 spells CASGESGRGTDVQYF. The CDR3 coding sequence is TGTGCCAGCGGGGAAAGCGGGAGGGGCACAGATGTGCAGTATTTT. This rearrangement joins TRBV12-3 or TRBV12-4 to TRBJ2-3; 10 positions match TRBD2. Trimming cost V 8 bases and J 11 bases; bases outside gene matches: 16. The CDR3 is made up of 15 amino acids.